The source of this TCR beta chain is a study of blood T cell repertoires in COVID-19. At the level of the study: Samples taken during acute and convalescent COVID-19 were collected in the United States, Italy and Spain. Sample material is recorded as cDNA or gDNA derived from T cells, B-cell-depleted T cells, or PBMCs.

In the original workflow: Amplification with reference gene primers provided the estimates of nucleated cell counts. The protocol was immunoSEQ multiplex PCR, while the TCRdb copy is restricted to in-frame clones and leaves out a portion. That table is the source of V, J and clone size, and D and trimming were worked out from the DNA. The sample has under 110,000 clones, over 75% seen once; the top ten hold around a tenth. Germline CDR1 is MDHEN and CDR2 is SYDVKM. CDR3 length: 15 residues. V dropped 6 bases and J dropped 1 base, with 16 bases sitting between them. This receptor was identified in a woman aged 25 to 39 with acute or convalescent COVID-19. This chain links TRBV28 with TRBJ2-7, with D possibly TRBD1 on 6 matching bases. Sequencing was performed on peripheral blood. CDR3 in amino acids: CASSSAGALSYEQYF. The CDR3 nucleotides read TGTGCCAGCAGCTCTGCAGGGGCCCTGTCCTACGAGCAGTACTTC.